The T cell receptor beta chain under discussion was sequenced for a study of breast tumors, draining lymph nodes, adjacent tissues. TCRdb used MiXCR to reprocess the multiplex PCR reads, holding one entry per CDR3 protein. This table has more than 50,000 distinct CDR3 sequences, approximately 57% appearing once. The V segment lost 6 bases and the J segment 5 bases; nucleotides outside the gene matches: 13. This CDR3 comprises 15 residues. CDR1 and CDR2 from the germline V gene are SQVTM and ANQGSEA. General study results and limits: Tumor repertoires ranked between lymph nodes and nontumor tissue in diversity, with V and J gene preferences. Tumor T cell lymph node origin was a supported hypothesis, not proven.

Regarding this clonotype: The antigen remains unidentified.

The receptor's source is a female donor with breast cancer. Some clones in this sample may be carry-over from other donors' samples. The gene calls are TRBV29-1 and TRBJ2-7; the match to TRBD1 covers 10 bases. Source material: breast tumor tissue. The CDR3 nucleotides are TGCAGCGTAGCCGCCGGGGGACAGGGGACCAACGAGCAGTACTTC. Amino acid sequence: CSVAAGGQGTNEQYF.